The subject of this entry is one T cell receptor beta chain. Its antigen has not been determined. Base-call qualities are not available, and no considerably larger clone is one nucleotide away. The instrument was an Illumina HiSeq 1500. The raw public reads went through TCRdb reprocessing: fastp at Q25, MiXCR clone calling, in-frame beta chains kept. Every CDR3 protein is listed once, alongside the most common genes and DNA of its rows. This sample has 250,000 to 300,000 distinct CDR3 sequences in its table, and approximately 15% of those were observed once. The top ten clones comprise about 8.7% of the sample. This specimen belongs to a study of T cell repertoires in cytomegalovirus infection (dated by TCRdb to about 2019). In the study overall: The HLA type of each donor mattered for the analysis, because public TCR beta signatures pointed to carriage of CMV infection along with the matching HLA type.

Overall study results and their limits: In both this cohort and an independent cohort of approximately 350 donors, the cumulative frequency of public TCR beta family members distinguished carriers of CMV infection plus the relevant HLA type. The ex vivo response was dominated by HLA-C-restricted CMV-specific TCR beta clonotypes, and the single most frequent clonotype in two of eight donors was supplied by these HLA-C-restricted clonotypes.

Via the germline V gene (reference sequence), CDR1 is LNHDA and CDR2 SQIVND. V drops 5 bases and J drops 4 bases, leaving 8 bases in between. The CDR3 contains 13 residues, cysteine and phenylalanine counted. Only the CDR3 DNA stays, 39 bases, in frame from base 1. Input material: PBMCs. The origin of this receptor is a human donor in good health (CMV status not recorded). Some clones in this sample may be carry-over from other donors' samples. The sequence joins TRBV19 to TRBJ2-2, with the D gene call left open. The CDR3 region reads CASSRQSTGELFF. The DNA is TGTGCCAGTAGTCGCCAATCCACCGGGGAGCTGTTTTTT.